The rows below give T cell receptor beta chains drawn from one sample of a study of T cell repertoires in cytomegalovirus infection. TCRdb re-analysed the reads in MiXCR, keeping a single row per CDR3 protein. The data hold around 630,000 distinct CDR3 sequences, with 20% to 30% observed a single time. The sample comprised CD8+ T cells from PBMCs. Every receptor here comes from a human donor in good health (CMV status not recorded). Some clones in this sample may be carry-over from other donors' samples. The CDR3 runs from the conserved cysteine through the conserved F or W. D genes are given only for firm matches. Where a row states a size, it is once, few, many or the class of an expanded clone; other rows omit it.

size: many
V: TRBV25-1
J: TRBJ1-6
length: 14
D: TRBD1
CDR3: CASGEQGANSPLHF
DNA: TGTGCCAGCGGGGAACAGGGGGCGAATTCACCCCTCCACTTT

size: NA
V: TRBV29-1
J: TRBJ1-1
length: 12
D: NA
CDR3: CSVEDRETEAFF
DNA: TGCAGCGTTGAAGATCGGGAGACTGAAGCTTTCTTT

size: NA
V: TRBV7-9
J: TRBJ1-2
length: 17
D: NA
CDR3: CASRGVSGALRNYGYTF
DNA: TGTGCCAGCAGAGGTGTCTCAGGGGCGCTGAGGAACTATGGCTACACCTTC

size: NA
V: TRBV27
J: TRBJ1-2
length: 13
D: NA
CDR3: CASRPGHYYGYTF
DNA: TGTGCCAGCCGCCCGGGACATTATTATGGCTACACCTTC

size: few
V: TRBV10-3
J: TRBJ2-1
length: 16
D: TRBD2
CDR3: CAISARTSGVHNEQFF
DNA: TGTGCCATCAGTGCCCGGACTAGCGGGGTCCACAATGAGCAGTTCTTC

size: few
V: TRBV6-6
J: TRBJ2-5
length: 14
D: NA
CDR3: CASSYYLAGETQYF
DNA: TGTGCCAGCAGTTACTATCTGGCGGGTGAGACCCAGTACTTC

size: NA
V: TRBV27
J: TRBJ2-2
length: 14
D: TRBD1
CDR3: CASRQGVDTGELFF
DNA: TGTGCCAGCAGGCAGGGGGTTGACACCGGGGAGCTGTTTTTT

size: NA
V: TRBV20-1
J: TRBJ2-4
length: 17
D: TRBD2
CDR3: CSAKGLAGAPAKNIQYF
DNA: TGCAGTGCTAAGGGACTAGCGGGGGCACCAGCCAAAAACATTCAGTACTTC

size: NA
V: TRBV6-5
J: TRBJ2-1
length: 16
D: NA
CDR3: CASSYSAQGLNNEQFF
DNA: TGTGCCAGCAGTTACTCGGCTCAGGGACTGAACAATGAGCAGTTCTTC

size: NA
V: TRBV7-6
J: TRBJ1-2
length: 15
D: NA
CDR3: CASSPLWGGKEGYTF
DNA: TGTGCCAGCAGCCCCCTTTGGGGGGGGAAGGAAGGCTACACCTTC

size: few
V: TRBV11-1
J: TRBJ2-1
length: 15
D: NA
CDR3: CASSPLRGLHNEQFF
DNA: TGTGCCAGCAGCCCCCTCCGAGGCCTCCACAATGAGCAGTTCTTC

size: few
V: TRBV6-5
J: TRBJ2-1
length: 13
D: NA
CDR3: CASSYSRAGEQFF
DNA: TGTGCCAGCAGTTACTCCCGGGCGGGCGAGCAGTTCTTC

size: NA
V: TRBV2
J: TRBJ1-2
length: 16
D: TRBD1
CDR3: CASSEKGTGGIYGYTF
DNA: TGTGCCAGCAGTGAAAAAGGAACAGGGGGCATCTATGGCTACACCTTC

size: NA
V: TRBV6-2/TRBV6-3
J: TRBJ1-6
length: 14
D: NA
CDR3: CASGYSGGGSPLHF
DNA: TGTGCCAGCGGCTATAGTGGGGGAGGGTCACCCCTCCACTTT

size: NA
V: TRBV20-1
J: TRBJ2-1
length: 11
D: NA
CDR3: CSARGNRVGFF
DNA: TGCAGTGCTAGAGGAAACAGGGTGGGGTTCTTC

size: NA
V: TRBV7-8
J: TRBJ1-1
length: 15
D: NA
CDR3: CASSHQRGPNTEAFF
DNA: TGTGCCAGCAGCCACCAGCGGGGACCGAACACTGAAGCTTTCTTT

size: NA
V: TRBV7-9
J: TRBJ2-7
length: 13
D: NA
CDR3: CASSFPGDYEQYF
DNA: TGTGCCAGCAGCTTCCCCGGGGACTACGAGCAGTACTTC

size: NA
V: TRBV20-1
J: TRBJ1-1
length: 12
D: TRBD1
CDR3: CSAFRGLFEAFF
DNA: TGCAGTGCTTTCAGGGGGCTCTTTGAAGCTTTCTTT

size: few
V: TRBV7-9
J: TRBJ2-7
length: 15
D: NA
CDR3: CASSSSGGSLYEQYF
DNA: TGTGCCAGCAGCTCCTCGGGGGGCTCACTCTACGAGCAGTACTTC

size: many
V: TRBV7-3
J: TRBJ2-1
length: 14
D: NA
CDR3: CASSFIVGADEQFF
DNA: TGTGCCAGCAGCTTTATTGTCGGGGCCGATGAGCAGTTCTTC

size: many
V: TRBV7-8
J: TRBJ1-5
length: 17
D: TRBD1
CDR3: CASSLAGRGEMVQPQHF
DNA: TGTGCCAGCAGCTTAGCGGGCAGGGGGGAGATGGTTCAGCCCCAGCATTTT

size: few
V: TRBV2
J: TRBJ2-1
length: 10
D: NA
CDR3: CASIGKKQFF
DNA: TGTGCCAGTATAGGCAAGAAACAGTTCTTC

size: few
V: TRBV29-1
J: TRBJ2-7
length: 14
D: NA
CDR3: CSVTGTPAPYEQYF
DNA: TGCAGTGTTACCGGGACACCCGCCCCCTACGAGCAGTACTTC

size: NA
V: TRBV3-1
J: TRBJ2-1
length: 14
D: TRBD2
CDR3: CASSLSGGIDEQFF
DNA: TGTGCCAGCAGTCTCTCGGGGGGGATAGATGAGCAGTTCTTC

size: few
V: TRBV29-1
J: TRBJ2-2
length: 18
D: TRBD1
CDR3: CSVEVIGIGQGISGELFF
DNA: TGCAGCGTTGAAGTCATCGGGATTGGACAGGGTATATCCGGGGAGCTGTTTTTT

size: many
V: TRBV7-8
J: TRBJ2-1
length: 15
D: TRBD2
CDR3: CASSLARAGGPQQFF
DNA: TGTGCCAGCAGCTTAGCGCGAGCGGGGGGGCCCCAGCAGTTCTTC

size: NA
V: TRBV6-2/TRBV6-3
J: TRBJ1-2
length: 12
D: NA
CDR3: CASSYDGGGYTF
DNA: TGTGCCAGCAGTTACGACGGAGGCGGCTACACCTTC

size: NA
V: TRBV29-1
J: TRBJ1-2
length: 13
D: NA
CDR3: CSVEGDGNYGYTF
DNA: TGCAGCGTTGAAGGGGACGGCAACTATGGCTACACCTTC

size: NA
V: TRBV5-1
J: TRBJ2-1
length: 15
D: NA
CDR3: CASSLLKGPYNEQFF
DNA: TGCGCCAGCAGCTTGTTAAAAGGGCCCTACAATGAGCAGTTCTTC

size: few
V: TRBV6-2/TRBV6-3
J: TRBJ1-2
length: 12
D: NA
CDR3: CASSYVGRYSFF
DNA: TGTGCCAGCAGTTACGTCGGACGGTATTCCTTCTTC

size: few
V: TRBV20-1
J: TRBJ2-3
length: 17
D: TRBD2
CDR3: CSARGRTSGGISDTQYF
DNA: TGCAGTGCTAGAGGTCGAACTAGCGGGGGGATCTCAGATACGCAGTATTTT

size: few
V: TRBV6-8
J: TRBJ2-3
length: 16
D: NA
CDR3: CASSYGAPSSTDTQYF
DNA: TGTGCCAGCAGTTACGGGGCGCCATCTAGCACAGATACGCAGTATTTT